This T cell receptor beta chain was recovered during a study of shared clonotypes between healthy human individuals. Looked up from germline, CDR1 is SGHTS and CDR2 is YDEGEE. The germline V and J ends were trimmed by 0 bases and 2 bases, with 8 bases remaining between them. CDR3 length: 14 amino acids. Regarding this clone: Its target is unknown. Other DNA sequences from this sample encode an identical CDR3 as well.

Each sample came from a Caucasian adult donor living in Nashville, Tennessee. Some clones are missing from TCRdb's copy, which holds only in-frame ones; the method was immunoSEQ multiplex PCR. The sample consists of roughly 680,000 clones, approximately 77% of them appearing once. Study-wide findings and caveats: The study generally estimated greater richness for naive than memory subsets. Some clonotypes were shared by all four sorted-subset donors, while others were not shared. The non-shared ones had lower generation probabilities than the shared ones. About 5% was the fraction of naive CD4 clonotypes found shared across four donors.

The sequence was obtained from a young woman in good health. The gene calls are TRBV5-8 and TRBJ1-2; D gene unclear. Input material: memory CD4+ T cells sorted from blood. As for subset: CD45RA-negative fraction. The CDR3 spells CASSLVSANYGYTF. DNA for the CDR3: TGTGCCAGCAGCTTGGTTTCAGCAAACTATGGCTACACCTTC.